Listed below are T cell receptor beta chains from one sample, sequenced in a study of radiotherapy plus CTLA-4 blockade in lung cancer. Measured with immunoSEQ multiplex PCR; TCRdb has only the in-frame clones, and not every one. The profile shows 55,000 to 85,000 clones, around 69% of them singletons. The starting material was peripheral blood, obtained from a patient treated with radiotherapy plus ipilimumab. Receptors originate from a human donor with non-small cell lung cancer whose response to radiotherapy plus ipilimumab could not be evaluated. Some clones in this sample may be carry-over from other donors' samples. The CDR3 runs from the conserved cysteine through the conserved F or W. Each record gives: V gene, clone size, J gene, D gene, CDR3 length, CDR3 protein, CDR3 DNA. The D gene is left open where the match is weak. Some rows mark clone size as missing; the rest say once, few, many or name a class of expanded clone.

TRBV5-4	.	TRBJ1-4	.	15	CASSLGGQGNEKLFF	TGTGCCAGCAGCTTGGGGGGGCAGGGGAATGAAAAACTGTTTTTT
TRBV9	.	TRBJ1-2	TRBD1	15	CASSLMTRGYNGYTF	TGTGCCAGCAGCCTCATGACCAGGGGGTATAACGGCTACACCTTC
TRBV5-1	few	TRBJ2-1	TRBD1	16	CASSILPGGAVNEQFF	TGCGCCAGCAGCATACTACCAGGGGGCGCGGTCAATGAGCAGTTCTTC
TRBV27	.	TRBJ1-1	.	14	CASSLFTGNTEAFF	TGTGCCAGCAGTCTATTTACAGGGAACACTGAAGCTTTCTTT
TRBV28	.	TRBJ1-1	.	15	CASSLWAGEMAEAFF	TGTGCCAGCAGTTTATGGGCAGGGGAGATGGCTGAAGCTTTCTTT
TRBV6-5	.	TRBJ1-5	.	14	CASSYGGPNQPQHF	TGTGCCAGCAGTTACGGAGGGCCCAATCAGCCCCAGCATTTT
TRBV2	.	TRBJ2-3	.	15	CASSSLATRADTQYF	TGTGCCAGCAGTAGTCTCGCGACTAGAGCAGATACGCAGTATTTT
TRBV9	.	TRBJ1-2	TRBD1	14	CASSVDTGDYGYTF	TGTGCCAGCAGCGTAGACACAGGGGACTATGGCTACACCTTC
TRBV18	.	TRBJ1-5	TRBD1	14	CASSRDRGNQPQHF	TGTGCCAGCTCCAGAGACAGGGGCAATCAGCCCCAGCATTTT
TRBV7-8	.	TRBJ2-1	.	15	CASSRLASSYNEQFF	TGTGCCAGCAGCCGTCTAGCGAGCTCCTACAATGAGCAGTTCTTC
TRBV28	once	TRBJ1-5	.	13	CASAFQGAQPQHF	TGTGCCAGCGCATTTCAGGGTGCTCAGCCCCAGCATTTT
TRBV5-1	.	TRBJ1-6	.	16	CASSLGGSSYNSPLHF	TGCGCCAGCAGCTTGGGGGGCAGCTCCTATAATTCACCCCTCCACTTT
TRBV7-9	.	TRBJ1-1	TRBD1	15	CASSPWDRGSTEAFF	TGTGCCAGCAGCCCCTGGGACAGGGGGAGCACTGAAGCTTTCTTT
TRBV5-1	.	TRBJ2-1	TRBD1	18	CASSWGTGGAPAFGEQFF	TGCGCCAGCAGCTGGGGGACAGGGGGCGCGCCTGCCTTCGGTGAGCAGTTCTTC
TRBV6-5	.	TRBJ1-1	TRBD1	14	CASSYRGDRGGAFF	TGTGCCAGCAGTTACCGTGGGGACAGGGGGGGAGCTTTCTTT
TRBV30	.	TRBJ2-5	.	14	CAWSHTAQGETQYF	TGTGCCTGGAGTCATACTGCGCAGGGGGAGACCCAGTACTTC
TRBV5-4	.	TRBJ2-5	.	15	CASSFQGGLQETQYF	TGTGCCAGCAGCTTTCAGGGGGGACTCCAAGAGACCCAGTACTTC
TRBV6-5	.	TRBJ2-5	TRBD2	15	CASSYGLREGETQYF	TGTGCCAGCAGTTATGGGTTGCGGGAGGGAGAGACCCAGTACTTC
TRBV6-5	.	TRBJ1-1	TRBD1	15	CASHGRGQGETEAFF	TGTGCCAGCCACGGGAGGGGACAGGGGGAGACTGAAGCTTTCTTT
TRBV28	few	TRBJ1-2	TRBD1	15	CASSFPTGMGYGYTF	TGTGCCAGCAGTTTCCCGACAGGGATGGGCTATGGCTACACCTTC